This T cell receptor beta chain was recovered during a study of OX40 agonist ivuxolimab in advanced cancers. Across the study: Treatment received earlier with anti-PD-1, anti-PD-L1 or anti-CTLA-4 agents was allowed, and under 50% had some. Partial responses were achieved by three patients: one hepatocellular carcinoma, two cutaneous melanoma.

This clone was detected once. Some clones are missing from TCRdb's copy, which holds only in-frame ones; the method was immunoSEQ multiplex PCR. In the table there are more than 50,000 clones, about nine tenths of which are singletons. This clonotype was sampled from an adult with an advanced solid tumor such as melanoma, head and neck, liver or kidney cancer. Here the sequenced sample was CD4+ or CD8+ T cells sorted from blood, taken in a trial of the OX40 agonist ivuxolimab.

CDR3 protein: CASSSWYEQYF. For the CDR3, the DNA is TGTGCCAGCAGTTCGTGGTACGAGCAGTACTTC. The J gene is TRBJ2-7, the V gene TRBV28; D remains unclear. The V gene's germline CDR1 is MDHEN and CDR2 SYDVKM. Trimming left V 4 bases short and J 4 bases short, with 5 bases between. CDR3 size: 11 residues.